Listed here are 3 T cell receptor beta chains from one sample, sequenced in a study of cytomegalovirus exposure and HLA in healthy donors (dated by TCRdb to 2016 to 2017). Library construction relied on the immunoSEQ multiplex PCR assay. The multiplex PCR relied on a mix of 60 forward primers for TCR Vbeta segments and 13 reverse primers for TCR Jbeta segments. TCRdb took this table from immuneACCESS and kept in-frame rearrangements with V and J called. Such tables lack part of the clones; where checked against another copy, unresolved V genes explain under half of the gap, and the rest is unexplained. The sample table lists about 120,000 clones, over 70% of them with a count of one. Under 3% of the sample goes to the ten largest clones. The source material was PBMCs. The origin of the receptors is a woman between 40 and 50 years old in good health and CMV-seropositive.

The genes are TRBV18 and TRBJ1-1; 7 nucleotides match TRBD1. The CDR3 runs 15 residues. Germline V gene data show CDR1 as KGHSH and CDR2 as LQKENI. Germline trimming cut 3 bases from V and 9 bases from J; bases unmatched to any gene: 13. The CDR3 nucleotides are TGTGCCAGCTCACCTCAGGAGGACAGGAGATCAAAAGCTTTCTTT. It translates to CASSPQEDRRSKAFF.

This rearrangement joins TRBV15 to TRBJ1-1, with D possibly matching TRBD1 (6 bases). The CDR3 is 14 amino acids. Trimming removed 6 bases from V and 3 bases from J, with 14 bases in between. Germline CDR1 LNHNV, CDR2 YYDKDF (reference sequence). In nucleotides, the CDR3 is TGTGCCACCAGAAGGGGGGGGCTAGACACTGAAGCTTTCTTT. It is translated as CATRRGGLDTEAFF.

This chain connects TRBV9 to TRBJ1-6; 7 bases line up with TRBD1. The V gene's germline CDR1 is SGDLS and CDR2 YYNGEE. The CDR3 spans 15 residues. Unmatched junction bases numbered 6, after V lost 4 bases and J lost 5 bases. The DNA of the CDR3 is TGTGCCAGCAGCTCCATGGGACAGAATAATTCACCCCTCCACTTT. Protein: CASSSMGQNNSPLHF.